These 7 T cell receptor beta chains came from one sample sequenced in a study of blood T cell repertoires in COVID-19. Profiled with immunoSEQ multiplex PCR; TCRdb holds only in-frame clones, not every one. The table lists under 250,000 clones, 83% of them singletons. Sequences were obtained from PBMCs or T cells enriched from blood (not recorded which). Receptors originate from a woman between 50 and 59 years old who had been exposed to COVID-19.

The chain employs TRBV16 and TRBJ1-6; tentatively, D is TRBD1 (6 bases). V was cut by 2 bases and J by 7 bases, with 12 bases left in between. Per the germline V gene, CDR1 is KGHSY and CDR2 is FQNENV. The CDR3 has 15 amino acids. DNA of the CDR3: TGTGCCAGCAGCCAAACCCCCCAGGGGAATTCACCCCTCCACTTT. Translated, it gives CASSQTPQGNSPLHF.

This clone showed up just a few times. The CDR3 DNA sequence: TGTGCCAGCAGCTTGTTTCTGCGGGGAGAGACCCAGTACTTC. Its translation: CASSLFLRGETQYF. This chain uses TRBV5-6 with TRBJ2-5; perhaps TRBD2 as D (6 bases). The CDR3 contains 14 residues. V shed 1 base and J shed 4 bases, with 11 bases lying between them. Germline-derived CDR1 and CDR2 are SGHDT and YYEEEE.

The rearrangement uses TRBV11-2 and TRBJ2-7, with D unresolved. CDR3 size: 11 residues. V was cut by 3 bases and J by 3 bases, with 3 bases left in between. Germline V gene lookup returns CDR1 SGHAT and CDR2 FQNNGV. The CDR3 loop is CASSFIYEQYF. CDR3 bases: TGTGCCAGCAGCTTTATCTACGAGCAGTACTTC.

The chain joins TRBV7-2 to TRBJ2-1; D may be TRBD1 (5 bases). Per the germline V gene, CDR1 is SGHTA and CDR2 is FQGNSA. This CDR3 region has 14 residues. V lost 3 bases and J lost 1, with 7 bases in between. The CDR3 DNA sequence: TGTGCCAGCAGCTTGGGGCGGTCCTACAATGAGCAGTTCTTC. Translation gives CASSLGRSYNEQFF. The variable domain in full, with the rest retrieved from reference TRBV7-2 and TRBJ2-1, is GAGVSQSPSNKVTEKGKDVELRCDPISGHTALYWYRQSLGQGLEFLIYFQGNSAPDKSGLPSDRFSAERTGGSVSTLTIQRTQQEDSAVYLCASSLGRSYNEQFFGPGTRLTVL.

DNA for the CDR3: TGTGCCAGTAGCGACGTCAGGGGGCGAGACTATGGCTACACCTTC. Protein: CASSDVRGRDYGYTF. The V and J genes are TRBV19 and TRBJ1-2, with 8 bases aligning to TRBD1. This CDR3 comprises 15 residues. With 6 bases clipped from V and 3 bases from J, the junction kept 9 bases outside the gene matches. The germline gives CDR1 LNHDA, CDR2 SQIVND (reference sequence).

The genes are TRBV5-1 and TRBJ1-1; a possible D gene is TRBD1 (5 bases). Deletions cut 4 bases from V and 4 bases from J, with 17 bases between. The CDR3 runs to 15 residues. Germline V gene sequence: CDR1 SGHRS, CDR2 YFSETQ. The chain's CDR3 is CASSLEGGDATEAFF. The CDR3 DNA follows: TGCGCCAGCAGCCTGGAGGGAGGGGATGCCACTGAAGCTTTCTTT.

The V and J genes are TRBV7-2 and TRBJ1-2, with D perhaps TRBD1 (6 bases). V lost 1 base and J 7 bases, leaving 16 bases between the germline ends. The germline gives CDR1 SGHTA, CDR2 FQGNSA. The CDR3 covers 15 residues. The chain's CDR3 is CASSLERLNRVGYTF. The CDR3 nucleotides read TGTGCCAGCAGCTTAGAAAGGTTGAACAGGGTTGGCTACACCTTC.